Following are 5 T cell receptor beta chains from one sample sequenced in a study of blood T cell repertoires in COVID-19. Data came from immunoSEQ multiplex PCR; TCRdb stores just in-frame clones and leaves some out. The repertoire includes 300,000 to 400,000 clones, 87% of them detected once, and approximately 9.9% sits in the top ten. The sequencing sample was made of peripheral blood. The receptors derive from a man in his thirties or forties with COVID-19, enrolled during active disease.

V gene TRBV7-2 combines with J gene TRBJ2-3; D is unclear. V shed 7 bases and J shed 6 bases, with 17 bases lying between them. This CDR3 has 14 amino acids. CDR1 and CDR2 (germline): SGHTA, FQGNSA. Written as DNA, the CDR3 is TGTGCCAGCATCCCGTCGGTTTTTCCCGATACGCAGTATTTT. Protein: CASIPSVFPDTQYF.

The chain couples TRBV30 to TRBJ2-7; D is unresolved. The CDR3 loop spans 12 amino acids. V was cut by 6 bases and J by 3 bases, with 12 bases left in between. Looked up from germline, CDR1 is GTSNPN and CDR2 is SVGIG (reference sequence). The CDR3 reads CACRPALYEQYF. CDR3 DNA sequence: TGTGCCTGCAGGCCTGCCCTCTACGAGCAGTACTTC.

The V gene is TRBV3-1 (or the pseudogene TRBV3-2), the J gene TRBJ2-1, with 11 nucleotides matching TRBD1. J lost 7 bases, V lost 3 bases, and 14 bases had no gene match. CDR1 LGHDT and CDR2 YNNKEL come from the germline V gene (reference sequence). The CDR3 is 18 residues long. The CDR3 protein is CASSQDLPGQGDWNEQFF. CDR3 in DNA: TGTGCCAGCAGCCAGGATCTTCCGGGACAGGGGGATTGGAATGAGCAGTTCTTC.

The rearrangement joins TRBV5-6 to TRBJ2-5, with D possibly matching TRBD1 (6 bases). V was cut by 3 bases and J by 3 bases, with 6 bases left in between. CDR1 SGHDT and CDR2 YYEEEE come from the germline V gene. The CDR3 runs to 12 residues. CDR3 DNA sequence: TGTGCCAGCAGCTGGGACAAAGAGACCCAGTACTTC. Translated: CASSWDKETQYF. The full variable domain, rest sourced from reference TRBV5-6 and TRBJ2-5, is DAGVTQSPTHLIKTRGQQVTLRCSPKSGHDTVSWYQQALGQGPQFIFQYYEEEERQRGNFPDRFSGHQFPNYSSELNVNALLLGDSALYLCASSWDKETQYFGPGTRLLVL.

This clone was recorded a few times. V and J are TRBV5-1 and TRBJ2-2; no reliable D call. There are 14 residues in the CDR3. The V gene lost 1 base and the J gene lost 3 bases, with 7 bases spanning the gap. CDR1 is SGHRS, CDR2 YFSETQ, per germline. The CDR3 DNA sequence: TGCGCCAGCAGCTTGCCGGGTGACACCGGGGAGCTGTTTTTT. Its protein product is CASSLPGDTGELFF.